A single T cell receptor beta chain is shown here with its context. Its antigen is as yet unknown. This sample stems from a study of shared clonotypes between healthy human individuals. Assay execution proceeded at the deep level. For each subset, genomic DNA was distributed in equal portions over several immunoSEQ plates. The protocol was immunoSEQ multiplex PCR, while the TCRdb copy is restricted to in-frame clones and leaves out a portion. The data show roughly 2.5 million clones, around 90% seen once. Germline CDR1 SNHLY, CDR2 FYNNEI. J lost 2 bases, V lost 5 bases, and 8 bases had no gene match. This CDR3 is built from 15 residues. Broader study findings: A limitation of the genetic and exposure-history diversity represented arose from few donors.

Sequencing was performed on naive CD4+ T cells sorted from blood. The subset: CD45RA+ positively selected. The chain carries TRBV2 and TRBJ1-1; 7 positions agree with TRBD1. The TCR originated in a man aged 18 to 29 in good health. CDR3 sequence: CASSSAGTANTEAFF. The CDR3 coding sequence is TGTGCCAGCAGTTCGGCCGGGACAGCTAACACTGAAGCTTTCTTT.